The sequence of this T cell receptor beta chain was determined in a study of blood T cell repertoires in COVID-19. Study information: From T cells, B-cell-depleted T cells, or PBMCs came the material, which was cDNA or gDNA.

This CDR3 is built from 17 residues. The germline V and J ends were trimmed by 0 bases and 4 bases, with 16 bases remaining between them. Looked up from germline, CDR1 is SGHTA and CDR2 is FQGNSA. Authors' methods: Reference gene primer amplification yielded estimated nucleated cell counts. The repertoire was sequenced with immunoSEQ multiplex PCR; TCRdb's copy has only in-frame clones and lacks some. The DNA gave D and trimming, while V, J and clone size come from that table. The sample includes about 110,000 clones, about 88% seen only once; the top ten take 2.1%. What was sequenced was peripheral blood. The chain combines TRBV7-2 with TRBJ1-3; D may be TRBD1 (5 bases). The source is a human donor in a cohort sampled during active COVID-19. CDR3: CASSLAQGGVGGNTIYF. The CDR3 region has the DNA TGTGCCAGCAGCTTAGCGCAGGGAGGGGTAGGAGGAAACACCATATATTTT. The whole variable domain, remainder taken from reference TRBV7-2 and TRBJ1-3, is GAGVSQSPSNKVTEKGKDVELRCDPISGHTALYWYRQSLGQGLEFLIYFQGNSAPDKSGLPSDRFSAERTGGSVSTLTIQRTQQEDSAVYLCASSLAQGGVGGNTIYFGEGSWLTVV.